Listed here are 26 T cell receptor beta chains from one sample, sequenced in a study of T cell responses to AZD1222 COVID-19 vaccine. Produced via immunoSEQ multiplex PCR; TCRdb's table is partial and in-frame only. The table shows around 130,000 clones, with roughly 89% occurring only once. Sequenced material: peripheral blood, taken 28 days after the second dose of the MenACWY control vaccine. The receptors here all came from an adult who received the MenACWY meningococcal vaccine as a control.

In DNA, the CDR3 is TGCAGCGTGGACGGATGGAACACCGGGGAGCTGTTTTTT. Translation gives CSVDGWNTGELFF. The chain couples TRBV29-1 to TRBJ2-2; no definite D call. Germline-derived CDR1 and CDR2 are SQVTM and ANQGSEA. V lost 6 bases and J 1 base, leaving 9 bases between the germline ends. The CDR3 spans 13 residues.

This chain joins TRBV6-2 or TRBV6-3 and TRBJ2-3; TRBD2 might be the D (6 bases). CDR3 size: 15 residues. The germline V gene has CDR1 MNHEY and CDR2 SVGEGT. V dropped 2 bases and J dropped 4 bases, with 13 bases sitting between them. In nucleotides, the CDR3 is TGTGCCAGCAGTTACGGAGGGGCCGGCGCAGATACGCAGTATTTT. Its translation: CASSYGGAGADTQYF.

The V and J genes are TRBV2 and TRBJ1-5; 10 bases are shared with TRBD1. Looked up from germline, CDR1 is SNHLY and CDR2 is FYNNEI. The CDR3 is 15 amino acids. V lost 6 bases to trimming and J lost 3 bases; unmatched junction nucleotides: 5. CDR3 loop: CASSQGQGINQPQHF. The CDR3 DNA follows: TGTGCCAGCAGCCAGGGACAGGGGATCAATCAGCCCCAGCATTTT.

This chain links TRBV3-1 (or the pseudogene TRBV3-2) with TRBJ1-1; D not resolved. V lost 5 bases to trimming and J lost 5 bases, with 15 bases between them. The CDR3 runs 14 residues. Per the germline V gene, CDR1 is LGHDT and CDR2 is YNNKEL (reference sequence). The CDR3 DNA is TGTGCCAGCAGCGTCGGGCGATCGGGGACTGAAGCTTTCTTT. Translated, it gives CASSVGRSGTEAFF.

This sequence joins TRBV4-3 and TRBJ1-2; possibly TRBD1 for D (5 bases). Trimming took off 0 bases at V and 5 bases at J, with 10 bases between the two ends. Looked up from germline, CDR1 is LGHNA and CDR2 is YSLEER. CDR3 length: 14 residues. In nucleotides, the CDR3 is TGCGCCAGCAGCCAAGACCCAGGGAGATATGGCTACACCTTC. Its protein product is CASSQDPGRYGYTF.

The gene calls are TRBV3-1 (or the pseudogene TRBV3-2) and TRBJ1-6; D is unclear. Germline CDR1 is LGHDT and CDR2 is YNNKEL (reference sequence). The germline V and J ends were trimmed by 1 base and 5 bases, with 9 bases remaining between them. CDR3 size: 15 residues. The CDR3 bases are TGTGCCAGCAGCCAAGGGCAAATCGATAATTCACCCCTCCACTTT. Amino acids: CASSQGQIDNSPLHF.

This chain uses TRBV10-3 with TRBJ1-1; 11 bases match TRBD1. The CDR3 extends over 15 amino acids. Germline CDR1 and CDR2: ENHRY and SYGVKD. V was clipped by 3 bases and J by 4 bases; unmatched bases: 4. CDR3 amino acids: CAISESGTGGTEAFF. In nucleotides, the CDR3 is TGTGCCATCAGTGAATCCGGGACAGGGGGCACTGAAGCTTTCTTT.

This chain links TRBV28 with TRBJ2-1, with TRBD1 as a possible D gene (5 bases). The CDR3 has 13 residues. V lost 11 bases, J lost 2 bases, and 13 bases lay in between. CDR1 is MDHEN, CDR2 SYDVKM, per germline. In DNA, the CDR3 is TGTGCCTGCCTGGGGCAACCCTACAATGAGCAGTTCTTC. Translated: CACLGQPYNEQFF.

This clone was picked up one time. The chain recombines TRBV19 with TRBJ1-5; D gene uncertain. Trimming left V 4 bases short and J 1 base short, with 11 bases between. This CDR3 has 15 amino acids. Germline V gives CDR1 LNHDA, CDR2 SQIVND (reference sequence). CDR3 sequence (DNA): TGTGCCAGTAGTACGACGGTTTCGAGCAATCAGCCCCAGCATTTT. This codes for CASSTTVSSNQPQHF. Supplemented by reference TRBV19 and TRBJ1-5, the full variable domain reads DGGITQSPKYLFRKEGQNVTLSCEQNLNHDAMYWYRQDPGQGLRLIYYSQIVNDFQKGDIAEGYSVSREKKESFPLTVTSAQKNPTAFYLCASSTTVSSNQPQHFGDGTRLSIL.

The chain joins TRBV24-1 to TRBJ1-5; 8 bases map to TRBD1. The CDR3 is made up of 16 amino acids. Per the germline V gene, CDR1 is KGHDR and CDR2 is SFDVKD. V dropped 2 bases and J dropped 0; count of bases not matched to a gene: 2. The CDR3 nucleotides read TGTGCCACCAGTGATTCGACAGGGGATAGCAATCAGCCCCAGCATTTT. It specifies CATSDSTGDSNQPQHF.

A word on this clone: Other DNA sequences in the sample encode the same CDR3. The rearrangement joins TRBV10-2 to TRBJ2-1; 7 nucleotides align to TRBD2. Germline CDR1 WSHSY, CDR2 SAAADI. V lost 7 bases to trimming and J lost 1 base; unmatched junction nucleotides: 10. The CDR3 consists of 16 residues. In DNA, the CDR3 is TGCGCCAGCACCCGGAGCGGGATAGAATCCTACAATGAGCAGTTCTTC. Its protein product is CASTRSGIESYNEQFF.

J is TRBJ1-1 and V is TRBV5-1; perhaps TRBD1 as D (6 bases). The CDR3 is made up of 14 amino acids. Germline assignment: CDR1 SGHRS and CDR2 YFSETQ. Between the trimmed V and J ends, which lost 1 base and 0 bases, there was a span of 7 bases. The CDR3 reads CASSLTGLNTEAFF. CDR3 in DNA: TGCGCCAGCAGCTTGACAGGGTTGAACACTGAAGCTTTCTTT.

The chain combines TRBV4-3 with TRBJ2-5, with 7 positions matching TRBD2. This CDR3 has 12 residues. Germline V gene data show CDR1 as LGHNA and CDR2 as YSLEER. V lost 10 bases and J lost 3; bases outside the gene matches: 5. The CDR3 bases are TGCGCCACCCCTAGCGGAGAAGAGACCCAGTACTTC. Residues: CATPSGEETQYF.

J is TRBJ2-2 and V is TRBV5-6; possibly TRBD1 for D (6 bases). Germline CDR1 is SGHDT and CDR2 is YYEEEE. This CDR3 comprises 13 residues. V was trimmed by 4 bases and J by 5 bases, leaving 9 bases between them. For the CDR3, the DNA is TGTGCCAGCAGCCAGGACAGAACCGGGGAGCTGTTTTTT. This encodes CASSQDRTGELFF. Looking up the rest from reference TRBV5-6 and TRBJ2-2 gives the full variable domain: DAGVTQSPTHLIKTRGQQVTLRCSPKSGHDTVSWYQQALGQGPQFIFQYYEEEERQRGNFPDRFSGHQFPNYSSELNVNALLLGDSALYLCASSQDRTGELFFGEGSRLTVL.

The chain is built from TRBV5-6 and TRBJ1-2; 10 nucleotides line up with TRBD1. CDR3 length: 15 amino acids. Germline trimming cut 4 bases from V and 4 bases from J; bases unmatched to any gene: 7. Germline assignment: CDR1 SGHDT and CDR2 YYEEEE. CDR3 loop: CASSAMDRGGYGYTF. The CDR3 region has the DNA TGTGCCAGCAGCGCTATGGACAGGGGGGGCTATGGCTACACCTTC. Using reference TRBV5-6 and TRBJ1-2 for the parts outside the CDR3, the full variable domain is DAGVTQSPTHLIKTRGQQVTLRCSPKSGHDTVSWYQQALGQGPQFIFQYYEEEERQRGNFPDRFSGHQFPNYSSELNVNALLLGDSALYLCASSAMDRGGYGYTFGSGTRLTVV.

The chain combines TRBV4-1 with TRBJ1-5, with D uncertain. Between the trimmed V and J ends, which lost 0 bases and 9 bases, there was a span of 12 bases. CDR1 is MGHRA, CDR2 YSYEKL, per germline. The CDR3 is 14 amino acids. CDR3 in amino acids: CASSQEEVARPQHF. CDR3 DNA: TGCGCCAGCAGCCAAGAAGAGGTCGCGCGGCCCCAGCATTTT.

This clone showed up just once. The gene calls are TRBV28 and TRBJ2-7; D might be TRBD2 (7 bases). There are 14 residues in the CDR3. Looked up from germline, CDR1 is MDHEN and CDR2 is SYDVKM. V lost 7 bases to trimming and J lost 5 bases, with 18 bases between them. The CDR3 is CASTLPGGVHEQYF. DNA of the CDR3: TGTGCCAGCACCCTACCGGGGGGCGTCCACGAGCAGTACTTC.

The chain carries TRBV6-5 and TRBJ2-7, with TRBD1 matching over 7 bases. This CDR3 is built from 14 residues. CDR1 MNHEY and CDR2 SVGAGI come from the germline V gene. The trim removed 8 bases at V and 6 bases at J, leaving 13 bases unmatched. The CDR3 here is CASGNRGRIFEQYF. CDR3 nucleotides: TGTGCCAGCGGAAACAGGGGTAGGATTTTCGAGCAGTACTTC.

The chain has TRBV19 and TRBJ2-7; 16 bases are shared with TRBD2. V gave up 5 bases and J gave up 5 bases; unmatched junction bases: 12. From germline, CDR1 is LNHDA and CDR2 SQIVND (reference sequence). This CDR3 region has 18 residues. The CDR3 DNA reads TGTGCCAGTAGTGTGGGACTAGCGGGAGGGCCTGTCGTCAACGAGCAGTACTTC. This encodes CASSVGLAGGPVVNEQYF.

This clone was detected only a few times. The chain is built from TRBV7-9 and TRBJ2-3, with 7 bases aligning to TRBD1. Trimming cost V 0 bases and J 9 bases; bases outside gene matches: 0. Per the germline V gene, CDR1 is SEHNR and CDR2 is FQNEAQ (reference sequence). This CDR3 is built from 12 residues. The CDR3 reads CASSLAQGTQYF. CDR3 nucleotide sequence: TGTGCCAGCAGCTTAGCACAGGGGACGCAGTATTTT.

V is TRBV18 and J is TRBJ2-1; D unresolved. The CDR3 has 14 residues. Germline CDR1 and CDR2: KGHSH and LQKENI. V lost 3 bases and J 2 bases, leaving 8 bases between the germline ends. The CDR3 here is CASSPQQAYNEQFF. CDR3 coding DNA: TGTGCCAGCTCACCTCAACAAGCCTACAATGAGCAGTTCTTC.

This clone was detected once. The rearrangement links TRBV5-6 to TRBJ2-2; 14 bases agree with TRBD2. J gave up 4 bases and V 3 bases, and 5 bases lay outside the gene matches. This CDR3 contains 17 residues. Germline V gene data show CDR1 as SGHDT and CDR2 as YYEEEE. CDR3 protein: CASSWGLAGVGTGELFF. CDR3 bases: TGTGCCAGCAGCTGGGGACTAGCGGGAGTCGGCACCGGGGAGCTGTTTTTT.

The rearrangement links TRBV2 to TRBJ1-2; possibly TRBD1 for D (6 bases). CDR3 size: 14 residues. Germline V CDR1 and CDR2: SNHLY, FYNNEI. V lost 2 bases and J lost 6, with 13 bases in between. CDR3 sequence (DNA): TGTGCCAGCAGTGAAAGGAAGCAGGGGAATGGCTACACCTTC. This translates into CASSERKQGNGYTF.

The rearrangement uses TRBV6-5 and TRBJ1-3, with 9 positions matching TRBD1. Germline V gene lookup returns CDR1 MNHEY and CDR2 SVGAGI. The CDR3 loop spans 15 amino acids. V lost 6 bases, J lost 2 bases, and 5 bases stayed unmatched. CDR3: CASSLQGAAGNTIYF. The DNA for the CDR3 is TGTGCCAGCAGCCTACAGGGGGCTGCTGGAAACACCATATATTTT.

The gene calls are TRBV28 and TRBJ2-3; no clear D gene. The CDR3 is made up of 12 amino acids. Trimming left V 7 bases short and J 1 base short, with 6 bases between. Per germline, CDR1 MDHEN and CDR2 SYDVKM. The CDR3 loop reads CASNQGTDTQYF. The CDR3 DNA follows: TGTGCCAGCAACCAGGGCACAGATACGCAGTATTTT.

The V and J genes are TRBV5-1 and TRBJ2-2; D may be TRBD1 (6 bases). This CDR3 comprises 14 residues. The V end was cut by 3 bases, the J end by 1 base, with 7 bases between. From germline, CDR1 is SGHRS and CDR2 YFSETQ. The CDR3 is CASSWGQNTGELFF. Written as DNA, the CDR3 is TGCGCCAGCAGCTGGGGACAGAACACCGGGGAGCTGTTTTTT. Complete variable domain (other parts from reference TRBV5-1 and TRBJ2-2): KAGVTQTPRYLIKTRGQQVTLSCSPISGHRSVSWYQQTPGQGLQFLFEYFSETQRNKGNFPGRFSGRQFSNSRSEMNVSTLELGDSALYLCASSWGQNTGELFFGEGSRLTVL.